The rows below give T cell receptor beta chains drawn from one sample of a study of T cell responses to AZD1222 COVID-19 vaccine. Repertoires were generated with immunoSEQ multiplex PCR, while TCRdb's copy carries only in-frame clones and drops some. Of roughly 120,000 clones in the sample, 70% to 90% are singletons; the top ten hold more than 3%. The sequencing used peripheral blood, collected on day 0 of MenACWY control vaccination. These receptors all stem from an adult in good health. CDR3s include the opening cysteine and the closing phenylalanine or tryptophan. D genes are given only for firm matches. Part of the rows lack a size; the others show once, few, many or a class for expanded clones.

V gene	J gene	clone size	D gene	CDR3 protein	CDR3 DNA
TRBV29-1	TRBJ1-4	few	-	CSVVGVATNEKLFF	TGCAGCGTGGTGGGGGTTGCAACTAATGAAAAACTGTTTTTT
TRBV2	TRBJ2-7	few	TRBD1	CATQKQTGSYEQYF	TGTGCCACCCAAAAACAGACAGGGTCCTACGAGCAGTACTTC
TRBV19	TRBJ1-1	-	-	CASARQNMNTEAFF	TGTGCCAGCGCACGACAGAATATGAACACTGAAGCTTTCTTT
TRBV30	TRBJ2-3	-	-	CAWSGRTDTQYF	TGTGCCTGGAGCGGGCGCACGGATACGCAGTATTTT
TRBV5-1	TRBJ1-1	-	-	CASSPGRETTEAFF	TGCGCCAGCAGCCCAGGGCGGGAGACCACTGAAGCTTTCTTT
TRBV7-7	TRBJ2-2	-	-	CASSLGALNTGELFF	TGTGCCAGCAGCTTAGGGGCCTTGAACACCGGGGAGCTGTTTTTT
TRBV3-1/TRBV3-2	TRBJ1-5	-	TRBD1	CASSQGTGNQPQHF	TGTGCCAGCAGCCAGGGGACAGGGAATCAGCCCCAGCATTTT
TRBV7-2	TRBJ2-1	-	TRBD2	CASSHPGLAGTHSYNEQFF	TGTGCCAGCAGCCACCCGGGACTAGCGGGGACTCACTCCTACAATGAGCAGTTCTTC
TRBV12-3/TRBV12-4	TRBJ1-2	-	-	CASSFSEDYGYTF	TGTGCCAGCAGTTTTAGTGAGGACTATGGCTACACCTTC
TRBV19	TRBJ2-1	few	-	CASGDYNEQFF	TGTGCCAGTGGAGACTACAATGAGCAGTTCTTC
TRBV2	TRBJ1-1	-	TRBD1	CASSSDRAPMNTEAFF	TGTGCCAGCAGTTCGGACAGGGCCCCCATGAACACTGAAGCTTTCTTT
TRBV5-6	TRBJ2-5	few	-	CASSLARVRKETQYF	TGTGCCAGCAGCTTGGCCAGGGTAAGGAAAGAGACCCAGTACTTC
TRBV11-3	TRBJ2-3	-	-	CASSLISTDTQYF	TGTGCCAGCAGCTTAATCAGCACAGATACGCAGTATTTT
TRBV28	TRBJ1-4	-	-	CASRRGNEKLFF	TGTGCCAGCAGGAGGGGTAATGAAAAACTGTTTTTT
TRBV19	TRBJ2-5	-	TRBD2	CASKSASGGETQYF	TGTGCCAGTAAATCGGCTAGCGGTGGCGAGACCCAGTACTTC
TRBV4-1	TRBJ1-4	-	-	CASSQLRRGVGEKLFF	TGCGCCAGCAGCCAATTAAGGCGGGGGGTTGGGGAAAAACTGTTTTTT
TRBV13	TRBJ2-7	-	-	CASSPQTPSSYEQYF	TGTGCCAGCAGCCCCCAGACTCCCAGCTCCTACGAGCAGTACTTC
TRBV11-2	TRBJ2-3	-	-	CASSRWAMAQYF	TGTGCCAGCAGTCGCTGGGCCATGGCGCAGTATTTT
TRBV2	TRBJ2-1	-	-	CASTPVEGRSAQFF	TGTGCCAGCACCCCCGTTGAGGGGAGGTCGGCGCAGTTCTTC
TRBV6-5	TRBJ1-1	-	-	CASSTRGRVEAFF	TGTGCCAGCAGTACCCGGGGGAGGGTGGAAGCTTTCTTT
TRBV7-3	TRBJ1-1	-	-	CASSSGQFTEAFF	TGTGCCAGCAGCTCAGGGCAGTTCACTGAAGCTTTCTTT
TRBV5-1	TRBJ2-1	-	TRBD2	CASSRGLARPEQFF	TGCGCCAGCAGCCGGGGACTAGCGCGTCCTGAGCAGTTCTTC
TRBV19	TRBJ1-5	few	-	CASSPGHGFNQPQHF	TGTGCCAGTAGTCCGGGACATGGATTTAATCAGCCCCAGCATTTT
TRBV4-3	TRBJ1-5	few	-	CASSQALGPVVRQPQHF	TGCGCCAGCAGCCAAGCGCTCGGACCCGTCGTTAGACAGCCCCAGCATTTT
TRBV7-8	TRBJ1-1	-	TRBD1	CASSLAGGTRNTEAFF	TGTGCCAGCAGTCTTGCAGGGGGGACCCGGAACACTGAAGCTTTCTTT
TRBV4-1	TRBJ2-5	-	TRBD2	CASSQGTSGETQYF	TGCGCCAGCAGCCAAGGGACTAGCGGAGAGACCCAGTACTTC
TRBV5-6	TRBJ2-5	few	TRBD1	CASSRQGAQETQYF	TGTGCCAGCAGCAGACAGGGTGCTCAAGAGACCCAGTACTTC
TRBV2	TRBJ2-3	-	-	CASSTTDTQYF	TGTGCCAGCAGTACTACAGATACGCAGTATTTT
TRBV7-2	TRBJ2-7	-	TRBD2	CASSFGTSSHEQYF	TGTGCCAGCAGCTTCGGGACTAGCTCCCACGAGCAGTACTTC